This T cell receptor (beta chain) was recorded in a study of T-cell reconstitution after alpha-beta-depleted transplantation in children. Study-level results: It was reported that alpha-beta T cells came from several hundred expanded graft clones (about two months after transplant).

The TCRbeta library was prepared with unique molecular identifiers. MiXCR, applied by TCRdb to the PCR reads, yields one record per CDR3 protein. Among 110,000 or so distinct CDR3 sequences listed, 6.4% were seen once. Per the germline V gene, CDR1 is LGHNA and CDR2 is YNFKEQ. V was pared by 0 bases and J by 3 bases, with 4 bases of the junction left unmatched. The CDR3 has 17 amino acids. This clonotype was picked up many times. The antigen remains unidentified. The chain joins TRBV4-2 to TRBJ2-1, with TRBD2 matching 11 bases. This sequence originates from a male patient aged 2 to 9 who had a stem cell transplant for acute lymphoblastic leukemia, so the T cells may come from the graft donor. Sequencing was performed on PBMCs, mostly from graft donor cells, taken 360 days after TCRalphabeta/CD19-depleted stem cell transplant. CDR3 coding DNA: TGTGCCAGCAGCCAAGAGACTAGCGGGATCCACTACAATGAGCAGTTCTTC. This gives the protein CASSQETSGIHYNEQFF.